This T cell receptor (beta chain) derives from a study of blood T cell repertoires in COVID-19. Study context: From the United States, Italy and Spain came samples of acute and convalescent COVID-19. PBMCs, B-cell-depleted T cells, or T cells provided the cDNA or gDNA that made up the material.

In its sample, this clone was seen a few times. As originally analysed: Researchers report that nucleated cell counts were estimated from reference gene primer amplification. The method was immunoSEQ multiplex PCR; TCRdb's version includes in-frame clones alone and lacks a portion of them. The V and J calls and clone size were taken over from that table, and D and trimming were inferred from the DNA. The sample has about 160,000 clones, 85% to 95% seen once. Trimming took off 7 bases at V and 2 bases at J, with 15 bases between the two ends. Per the germline V gene, CDR1 is MNHEY and CDR2 is SMNVEV (reference sequence). The CDR3 spans 14 residues.

This chain links TRBV27 with TRBJ2-7, with a possible D match to TRBD2 (6 bases). The material sequenced was peripheral blood. The sequence was obtained from a woman between 45 and 60 years old with acute or convalescent COVID-19. In DNA, the CDR3 is TGTGCCAGCAACCCAGCGGGCGCCACCTACGAGCAGTACTTC. Translated: CASNPAGATYEQYF.